These 18 T cell receptor beta chains share one sample of origin, sequenced in a study of blood T cell repertoires in COVID-19. TCRdb keeps only in-frame clones here, not all; method: immunoSEQ multiplex PCR. Altogether some 340,000 clones are present, around four fifths being singletons, with the ten largest covering 5% to 5.5%. Sample: PBMCs or T cells enriched from blood (not recorded which). Receptor source: a woman aged 45-60 years who had recovered from COVID-19.

This chain joins TRBV6-2 or TRBV6-3 and TRBJ1-1; a weak D match, TRBD1 (6 bases). V lost 2 bases to trimming and J lost 0 bases, with 16 bases between them. The CDR3 extends over 17 amino acids. Germline V gene lookup returns CDR1 MNHEY and CDR2 SVGEGT. CDR3 in amino acids: CASSYVVGQNMNTEAFF. DNA of the CDR3: TGTGCCAGCAGTTACGTTGTAGGACAGAACATGAACACTGAAGCTTTCTTT.

This clone was seen only a few times. V gene TRBV7-8 combines with J gene TRBJ2-2, with D perhaps TRBD2 (6 bases). The CDR3 spans 14 residues. Germline CDR1 reads SGHVS; CDR2 reads FQNEAQ. The V gene lost 7 bases and the J gene lost 2 bases, with 11 bases spanning the gap. CDR3 DNA sequence: TGTGCCAGCAAGACTAGTGGTAACACCGGGGAGCTGTTTTTT. Translating it yields CASKTSGNTGELFF.

The table lists this clone with a few counts. The J gene is TRBJ1-4, the V gene TRBV7-9, with 12 nucleotides matching TRBD1. CDR3 length: 15 amino acids. The V gene's germline CDR1 is SEHNR and CDR2 FQNEAQ (reference sequence). V shed 5 bases and J 10 bases; nucleotides not matched to a gene: 8. The chain's CDR3 is CASSRAGQGAGKLFF. CDR3 in DNA: TGTGCCAGCAGCCGCGCGGGACAGGGGGCGGGAAAACTGTTTTTT.

The chain couples TRBV18 to TRBJ1-1; 12 bases align to TRBD1. The length of the CDR3 is 16 residues. Germline V gene lookup returns CDR1 KGHSH and CDR2 LQKENI. The V gene end was trimmed by 3 bases and the J gene end by 0 bases; junction bases not matched to a gene: 2. For the CDR3, the DNA is TGTGCCAGCTCACCGGGACAGGGGGCCTTGAACACTGAAGCTTTCTTT. Amino acids: CASSPGQGALNTEAFF.

This clone occurred a few times. J is TRBJ2-7 and V is TRBV7-9, with 7 bases aligning to TRBD1. Losses at the gene ends were 3 bases for V and 2 bases for J; bases not matched to a gene: 13. The CDR3 is 17 amino acids. CDR1 SEHNR and CDR2 FQNEAQ come from the germline V gene (reference sequence). The CDR3 loop is CASSFTGDQLSPYEQYF. As DNA, the CDR3 is TGTGCCAGCAGCTTTACAGGGGACCAACTTTCCCCCTACGAGCAGTACTTC. Together with reference TRBV7-9 and TRBJ2-7, the CDR3 gives the full variable domain: DTGVSQNPRHKITKRGQNVTFRCDPISEHNRLYWYRQTLGQGPEFLTYFQNEAQLEKSRLLSDRFSAERPKGSFSTLEIQRTEQGDSAMYLCASSFTGDQLSPYEQYFGPGTRLTVT.

This chain connects TRBV27 to TRBJ2-7, with 7 bases fitting TRBD1. This CDR3 has 13 amino acids. Trimming took 8 bases from V and 1 from J; bases not matched to a gene: 5. Germline CDR1 MNHEY, CDR2 SMNVEV (reference sequence). CDR3 loop: CASLRQGSYEQYF. CDR3 DNA: TGTGCCAGCTTACGACAGGGTTCCTACGAGCAGTACTTC.

The rearrangement links TRBV7-9 to TRBJ1-2, with D maybe TRBD1 (5 bases). CDR3 length: 16 amino acids. CDR1 is SEHNR and CDR2 is FQNEAQ in the germline V gene (reference sequence). V lost 4 bases to trimming and J lost 4 bases, with 19 bases between them. The CDR3 DNA sequence: TGTGCCAGCAGCTCCCCACCTGGGGGGAGCATCTATGGCTACACCTTC. It codes for CASSSPPGGSIYGYTF.

The chain carries TRBV7-3 and TRBJ2-2, with 7 nucleotides matching TRBD2. This CDR3 comprises 16 residues. In germline, CDR1 is SGHTA, CDR2 FQGTGA. J was trimmed by 1 base and V by 3 bases; bases with no gene match: 5. CDR3 sequence reads: CASSFRGGRNTGELFF. CDR3 DNA: TGTGCCAGCAGCTTCCGCGGCGGGAGGAACACCGGGGAGCTGTTTTTT.

This clone appeared a single time. The CDR3 here is CASSLGDRGSGYTF. The CDR3 nucleotides read TGCGCCAGCAGCTTGGGGGACAGGGGAAGCGGCTACACCTTC. The chain combines TRBV5-1 with TRBJ1-2; 10 bases agree with TRBD1. CDR1 and CDR2 from the germline V gene are SGHRS and YFSETQ. The junction had 4 bases not matched to a gene; V was cut back by 0 bases and J by 8 bases. The CDR3 totals 14 residues.

This chain connects TRBV11-3 to TRBJ1-1, with a tentative D call TRBD1 (5 bases). Per germline, CDR1 SGHNT and CDR2 YENEEA. The CDR3 spans 18 residues. Trimming took off 3 bases at V and 1 base at J, with 21 bases between the two ends. Here the CDR3 reads CASSFGGNPGRSNTEAFF. The CDR3 nucleotides are TGTGCCAGCAGCTTCGGGGGAAATCCGGGACGGTCGAACACTGAAGCTTTCTTT.

The V call is TRBV5-1, the J call TRBJ1-1; D might be TRBD1 (5 bases). This CDR3 spans 15 amino acids. The V gene lost 3 bases and the J gene lost 6 bases, with 18 bases spanning the gap. CDR1 is SGHRS and CDR2 is YFSETQ in the germline V gene. CDR3 sequence reads: CASSSNIQGGAEAFF. The CDR3 bases are TGCGCCAGCAGCTCTAATATTCAGGGTGGTGCTGAAGCTTTCTTT.

CDR3 coding DNA: TGTGCCAGCAGCATCGGGACAGGCCTGGCTAATGAAAAACTGTTTTTT. Translation gives CASSIGTGLANEKLFF. J is TRBJ1-4 and V is TRBV5-4, with 8 bases aligning to TRBD1. Germline values: CDR1 SGHNT, CDR2 YYREEE (reference sequence). The CDR3 extends over 16 amino acids. Unmatched junction bases numbered 8, after V lost 4 bases and J lost 3 bases.

The rearrangement joins TRBV19 to TRBJ1-2; perhaps TRBD1 as D (5 bases). There are 14 residues in the CDR3. From germline, CDR1 is LNHDA and CDR2 SQIVND (reference sequence). Deletions cut 6 bases from V and 4 bases from J, with 15 bases between. The CDR3 here is CASSPAQGPYGYTF. In DNA, the CDR3 is TGTGCCAGTAGCCCTGCTCAGGGCCCCTATGGCTACACCTTC. The full variable domain, its missing parts supplied by reference TRBV19 and TRBJ1-2, is DGGITQSPKYLFRKEGQNVTLSCEQNLNHDAMYWYRQDPGQGLRLIYYSQIVNDFQKGDIAEGYSVSREKKESFPLTVTSAQKNPTAFYLCASSPAQGPYGYTFGSGTRLTVV.

This clone was seen more than once but under ten times. V gene TRBV5-5 combines with J gene TRBJ2-3, with 11 bases aligning to TRBD1. V lost 1 base, J lost 2 bases, and 3 bases stayed unmatched. The CDR3 is 16 residues long. The germline CDR1 and CDR2 sequences are SGHKS and YYEKEE (reference sequence). CDR3 amino acids: CASSLRTGGVTDTQYF. The DNA of the CDR3 is TGTGCCAGCAGCTTGAGGACAGGGGGCGTCACAGATACGCAGTATTTT. The full variable domain, its missing parts supplied by reference TRBV5-5 and TRBJ2-3, is DAGVTQSPTHLIKTRGQQVTLRCSPISGHKSVSWYQQVLGQGPQFIFQYYEKEERGRGNFPDRFSARQFPNYSSELNVNALLLGDSALYLCASSLRTGGVTDTQYFGPGTRLTVL.

In its sample, this clone was seen a few times. This chain joins TRBV7-2 and TRBJ2-3; TRBD2 is a possible D gene (6 bases). The CDR3 loop spans 17 amino acids. Germline values: CDR1 SGHTA, CDR2 FQGNSA. V lost 1 base and J lost 5, with 19 bases in between. The CDR3 sequence: CASSLGAGYLDGDTQYF. As DNA, the CDR3 is TGTGCCAGCAGCTTAGGGGCGGGATACCTTGATGGAGATACGCAGTATTTT. Full variable domain (remainder filled in from reference TRBV7-2 and TRBJ2-3): GAGVSQSPSNKVTEKGKDVELRCDPISGHTALYWYRQSLGQGLEFLIYFQGNSAPDKSGLPSDRFSAERTGGSVSTLTIQRTQQEDSAVYLCASSLGAGYLDGDTQYFGPGTRLTVL.

Remarks on this clone: The identical CDR3 is also encoded by other nucleotide sequences in the sample. The rearrangement joins TRBV12-3 or TRBV12-4 to TRBJ1-2; D not resolved. This CDR3 comprises 13 residues. The V end was cut by 1 base, the J end by 2 bases, with 5 bases between. The CDR3 bases are TGTGCCAGCAGTTTAGGAGGAAACTATGGCTACACCTTC. It is translated as CASSLGGNYGYTF.

The rearrangement uses TRBV7-9 and TRBJ1-2, with TRBD1 as a possible D gene (6 bases). Germline CDR1 reads SEHNR; CDR2 reads FQNEAQ (reference sequence). CDR3 length: 15 amino acids. Trimming left V 5 bases short and J 2 bases short, with 15 bases between. The CDR3 here is CASSILTGPNYGYTF. The CDR3 region has the DNA TGTGCCAGCAGCATATTGACAGGACCCAACTATGGCTACACCTTC. Full variable domain (rest looked up from reference TRBV7-9 and TRBJ1-2): DTGVSQNPRHKITKRGQNVTFRCDPISEHNRLYWYRQTLGQGPEFLTYFQNEAQLEKSRLLSDRFSAERPKGSFSTLEIQRTEQGDSAMYLCASSILTGPNYGYTFGSGTRLTVV.

V gene TRBV3-1 (or the pseudogene TRBV3-2) combines with J gene TRBJ1-2; the D gene is possibly TRBD1 (5 bases). Per the germline V gene, CDR1 is LGHDT and CDR2 is YNNKEL (reference sequence). This CDR3 is built from 15 residues. V was cut by 1 base and J by 4 bases, with 13 bases left in between. The CDR3 DNA reads as TGTGCCAGCAGCCAAGGGGGCCCAACGATCTATGGCTACACCTTC. Translating it yields CASSQGGPTIYGYTF.